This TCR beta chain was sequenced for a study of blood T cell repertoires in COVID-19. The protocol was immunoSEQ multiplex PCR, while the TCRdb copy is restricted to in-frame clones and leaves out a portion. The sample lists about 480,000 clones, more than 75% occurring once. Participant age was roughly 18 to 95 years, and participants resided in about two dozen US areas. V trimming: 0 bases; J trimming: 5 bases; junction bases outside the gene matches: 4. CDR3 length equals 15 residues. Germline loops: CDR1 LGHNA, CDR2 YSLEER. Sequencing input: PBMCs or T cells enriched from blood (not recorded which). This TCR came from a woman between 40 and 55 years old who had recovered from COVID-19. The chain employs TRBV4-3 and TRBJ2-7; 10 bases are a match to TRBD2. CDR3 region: CASSQDWLAGDEQYF. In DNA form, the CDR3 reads TGCGCCAGCAGCCAAGATTGGCTAGCGGGAGACGAGCAGTACTTC.